This TCR beta chain derives from a study of T cell repertoires in cytomegalovirus infection (dated by TCRdb to 2018 to 2020). About the investigation overall: Peptide stimulations targeted recently identified HLA-C-restricted CMV epitopes, whose presentation resists viral immunomodulation, together with well-studied HLA-B-restricted epitopes. Donor HLA type was relevant to the analysis, because carriage of CMV infection together with the matching HLA type was indicated by public TCR beta signatures.

A remark on this clonotype: What this receptor recognizes is not known. No base-level quality is on record; no much larger clone is a single base apart.

The data were produced on an Illumina HiSeq 1500. The raw public data were reprocessed by TCRdb itself: fastp quality trimming at Q25, MiXCR clonotype calling, in-frame beta chains only. Entries are consolidated by CDR3 protein sequence, retaining the most common genes and DNA. This sample is represented by about 340,000 distinct CDR3 sequences; approximately 32% of them were singletons. Roughly 20% of the sample is taken by the ten largest. Points the paper makes about the study in general: The ex vivo response was dominated by HLA-C-restricted CMV-specific TCR beta clonotypes, which also provided the single most frequent clonotype in two of eight donors. Cumulative frequency of public TCR beta family members discriminated carriers of CMV infection plus the relevant HLA type in this cohort and an independent approximately 360-donor cohort.

As encoded in the germline V gene (reference sequence), CDR1 is SEHNR while CDR2 is FQNEAQ. From the cysteine through the phenylalanine, the CDR3 covers 14 amino acids. Only the CDR3 region is kept as DNA, spanning 42 bases read in frame from base 1. After removal of 0 bases from V and 8 bases from J, the junction retains 3 bases not matched to a gene. The label giving this sample's treatment or condition can be read as: in vitro stimulation with specific CMV peptide epitopes to enrich CMV-specific T cells. The receptor's source is a human donor in good health (CMV status not recorded). Some clones in this sample may be carry-over from other donors' samples. The specimen was cultured PBMCs, collected from culture after CMV antigen stimulation. The chain employs TRBV7-9 and TRBJ1-4; 7 bases in the middle match TRBD1. CDR3 sequence: CASSLAGGSEKLFF. At the DNA level, the sequence is TGTGCCAGCAGCTTAGCAGGGGGCAGCGAAAAACTGTTTTTT. Supplemented by the reference TRBV7-9 and TRBJ1-4 proteins around the CDR3, the complete variable domain is DTGVSQNPRHKITKRGQNVTFRCDPISEHNRLYWYRQTLGQGPEFLTYFQNEAQLEKSRLLSDRFSAERPKGSFSTLEIQRTEQGDSAMYLCASSLAGGSEKLFFGSGTQLSVL.